This T cell receptor beta chain was captured in a study of T cell responses to AZD1222 COVID-19 vaccine. With respect to this clone: What it recognizes is unknown.

Study results and limitations: Only after the peak T cell response were repertoires sampled. Spike regions recognized by vaccine-associated CD4 TCRs spanned the protein, led by 160-218 and 743-854. Most donors were white British, females outnumbered males, and clonal diversity was possibly underestimated.

Using immunoSEQ multiplex PCR, the repertoire was profiled, and TCRdb retains in-frame clones only, with some absent. The table has tens of thousands of clones, 88% seen once. The CDR3 is 12 residues long. J gave up 14 bases and V 5 bases, and 11 bases lay outside the gene matches. The rearrangement joins TRBV12-3 or TRBV12-4 to TRBJ2-5; 7 nucleotides match TRBD1. Sample: peripheral blood, taken 28 days after the second AZD1222 dose. The receptor's source is an adult who received the AZD1222 COVID-19 vaccine. CDR3 nucleotide sequence: TGTGCCAGCAGTAACCCGACAGGGTTGTCCTACTTC. Its protein product is CASSNPTGLSYF.